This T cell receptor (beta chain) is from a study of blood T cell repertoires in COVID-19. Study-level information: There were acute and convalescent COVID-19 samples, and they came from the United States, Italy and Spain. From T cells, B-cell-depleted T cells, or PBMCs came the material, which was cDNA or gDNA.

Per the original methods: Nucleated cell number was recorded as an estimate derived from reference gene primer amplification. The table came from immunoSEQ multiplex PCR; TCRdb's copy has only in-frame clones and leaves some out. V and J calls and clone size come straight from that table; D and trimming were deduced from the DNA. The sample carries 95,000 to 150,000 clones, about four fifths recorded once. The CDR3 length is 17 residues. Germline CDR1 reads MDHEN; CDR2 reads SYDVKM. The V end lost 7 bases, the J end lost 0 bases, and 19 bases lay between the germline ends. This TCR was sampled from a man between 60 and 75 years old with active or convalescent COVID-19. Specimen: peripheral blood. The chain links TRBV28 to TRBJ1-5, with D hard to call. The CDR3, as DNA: TGTGCCAGCATGGGCCGATTAAACTCTTATAGCAATCAGCCCCAGCATTTT. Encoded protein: CASMGRLNSYSNQPQHF.